Below are 10 T cell receptor beta chains sequenced from a single sample in a study of CD8 T cells in Susac syndrome. After extraction with the RNeasy kit, roughly 0.5 to 1 ug of the RNA was reverse transcribed using random hexamers. TCRdb reprocessed the immunoSEQ multiplex PCR reads with MiXCR, giving one entry per CDR3 protein. Seen here are roughly 150,000 distinct CDR3 sequences, 85% to 95% observed once, and the top ten hold 0.16%. The sequencing input was CD4+ T cells from PBMCs. The receptors stem from a human donor with Susac syndrome.

The chain links TRBV9 to TRBJ2-3; 8 nucleotides match TRBD1. Germline V gene data show CDR1 as SGDLS and CDR2 as YYNGEE. The CDR3 is made up of 14 amino acids. Losses at the gene ends were 4 bases for V and 6 bases for J; bases not matched to a gene: 7. In DNA, the CDR3 is TGTGCCAGCAGCCCGAGGACAGGGACGGATACGCAGTATTTT. It encodes CASSPRTGTDTQYF.

This clonotype was seen only once. The chain carries TRBV12-3 or TRBV12-4 and TRBJ2-4, with D perhaps matching TRBD1 or TRBD2 (5 bases each). V lost 1 base and J lost 0, with 13 bases in between. The CDR3 is 17 amino acids. The CDR3 spells CASSLGVGDLAKNIQYF. The CDR3, as DNA: TGTGCCAGCAGTTTAGGCGTAGGGGACCTAGCCAAAAACATTCAGTACTTC.

The chain uses TRBV4-1 and TRBJ1-4; D may be TRBD1 (5 bases). The V and J ends lost 1 base and 3 bases respectively, with 9 bases between them. The germline CDR1 and CDR2 sequences are MGHRA and YSYEKL. CDR3 size: 15 residues. The CDR3 DNA is TGCGCCAGCAGCCAAGGAAAGGGACCTAATGAAAAACTGTTTTTT. It is translated as CASSQGKGPNEKLFF.

The chain couples TRBV6-2 or TRBV6-3 to TRBJ2-7, with 8 bases fitting TRBD2. V lost 6 bases and J lost 5; bases outside the gene matches: 9. The CDR3 extends over 14 amino acids. Germline V gene lookup returns CDR1 MNHEY and CDR2 SVGEGT. CDR3 DNA sequence: TGTGCCAGCAGACCCCGGGGGGGGAACGACGAGCAGTACTTC. Translated, it gives CASRPRGGNDEQYF.

The rearrangement uses TRBV5-1 and TRBJ1-2, with 7 bases that match TRBD1. The germline CDR1 and CDR2 sequences are SGHRS and YFSETQ. V lost 4 bases to trimming and J lost 6 bases; unmatched junction nucleotides: 9. The CDR3 loop spans 14 amino acids. This chain's CDR3 is CASSPGQDWDGYTF. The CDR3 region has the DNA TGCGCCAGCAGCCCCGGACAGGACTGGGATGGCTACACCTTC.

This chain links TRBV5-1 with TRBJ2-7; TRBD1 aligns across 7 bases. The ends lost 3 bases at V and 5 bases at J; junction bases unmatched: 8. Germline values: CDR1 SGHRS, CDR2 YFSETQ. CDR3 size: 14 residues. CDR3 DNA sequence: TGCGCCAGCAGCTCGGGACAGACCTATAACGAGCAGTACTTC. Translating gives CASSSGQTYNEQYF.

The rearrangement joins TRBV6-1 to TRBJ2-5; 13 nucleotides line up with TRBD2. J was trimmed by 7 bases and V by 6 bases; bases with no gene match: 11. This CDR3 spans 16 amino acids. CDR1 and CDR2 (germline): MNHNS, SASEGT. As DNA, the CDR3 is TGTGCCAGCAGAACGACCGGGACTAGCGGGGTAGGGACCCAGTACTTC. Residues: CASRTTGTSGVGTQYF.

This chain joins TRBV5-4 and TRBJ2-7; 8 bases fit TRBD1. CDR1 SGHNT and CDR2 YYREEE come from the germline V gene (reference sequence). With V trimmed by 4 bases and J by 3 bases, 6 bases remained unmatched. This CDR3 has 14 amino acids. Here the CDR3 reads CASSPDRELYEQYF. The CDR3 DNA follows: TGTGCCAGCAGCCCGGACAGGGAGCTCTACGAGCAGTACTTC.

The CDR3 is CATSDLRGFGQPQHF. The CDR3 nucleotides are TGTGCCACCAGTGATTTACGAGGGTTTGGACAGCCCCAGCATTTT. The chain has TRBV24-1 and TRBJ1-5; D remains ambiguous. Germline V gives CDR1 KGHDR, CDR2 SFDVKD. Trimming removed 1 base at V and 7 bases at J, with 13 bases between. CDR3 size: 15 residues.

The chain carries TRBV20-1 and TRBJ2-7, with TRBD1 as a possible D gene (5 bases). Per the germline V gene, CDR1 is DFQATT and CDR2 is SNEGSKA (reference sequence). The CDR3 consists of 11 residues. Between the trimmed V and J ends, which lost 6 bases and 5 bases, there was a span of 11 bases. CDR3 loop: CSATTENEQYF. CDR3 bases: TGCAGTGCCACGACAGAGAACGAGCAGTACTTC.